What follows are 8 T cell receptor beta chains derived from one specimen sequenced in a study of T-cell reconstitution after alpha-beta-depleted transplantation in children. Preparation of the TCRbeta library involved a method that used unique molecular identifiers. Via MiXCR, TCRdb re-called the PCR reads, giving one row per CDR3 protein. The data show 500,000 to 650,000 distinct CDR3 sequences, about an eighth seen once. Sequencing used PBMCs, mostly from graft donor cells, obtained 180 days after TCRalphabeta/CD19-depleted stem cell transplant. These receptors came from a female patient aged 2 to 10 who had a stem cell transplant for aplastic anemia, so the T cells may come from the graft donor.

There are a few counts of this clonotype. The chain is built from TRBV15 and TRBJ1-2; possible D gene TRBD1, 5 bases. The germline V gene has CDR1 LNHNV and CDR2 YYDKDF (reference sequence). The CDR3 is 17 amino acids. Trimming removed 1 base at V and 2 bases at J, with 17 bases between. The CDR3 is CATSRAAWGGVNYGYTF. CDR3 DNA: TGTGCCACCAGCAGAGCAGCATGGGGAGGGGTGAACTATGGCTACACCTTC.

This clonotype occurred a few times. The V gene is TRBV20-1, the J gene TRBJ2-3, with D perhaps assigned TRBD1 or TRBD2 (5 bases each). Germline lookup yields CDR1 DFQATT and CDR2 SNEGSKA (reference sequence). The CDR3 is made up of 16 amino acids. The ends were cut back, 6 bases at V and 2 bases at J, with 21 bases in the middle. DNA of the CDR3: TGCAGTGCGGTGGGACGGAAAACAAAATCCACAGATACGCAGTATTTT. Amino acid sequence: CSAVGRKTKSTDTQYF.

This clonotype appeared a few times. The chain joins TRBV29-1 to TRBJ1-1; D not certain. V lost 2 bases to trimming and J lost 0 bases, with 7 bases between them. CDR3 length: 13 amino acids. Germline V gene lookup returns CDR1 SQVTM and CDR2 ANQGSEA. CDR3 nucleotides: TGCAGCGTTGAAAGAGGGCTGAACACTGAAGCTTTCTTT. Translation gives CSVERGLNTEAFF. The variable domain in full, with the rest retrieved from reference TRBV29-1 and TRBJ1-1, is SAVISQKPSRDICQRGTSLTIQCQVDSQVTMMFWYRQQPGQSLTLIATANQGSEATYESGFVIDKFPISRPNLTFSTLTVSNMSPEDSSIYLCSVERGLNTEAFFGQGTRLTVV.

The chain uses TRBV7-2 and TRBJ2-1, with 8 bases lining up with TRBD2. The CDR3 loop spans 15 amino acids. V shed 3 bases, J shed 6 bases, and the junction held 7 bases outside the gene matches. The germline V gene has CDR1 SGHTA and CDR2 FQGNSA. The CDR3 sequence is CASSFRLAGPNEQFF. The CDR3 bases are TGTGCCAGCAGCTTCAGGCTAGCGGGTCCCAATGAGCAGTTCTTC.

This rearrangement joins TRBV29-1 to TRBJ1-2; D is uncertain. Germline-derived CDR1 and CDR2 are SQVTM and ANQGSEA. The CDR3 loop spans 12 amino acids. Deletions cut 1 base from V and 8 bases from J, with 11 bases between. For the CDR3, the DNA is TGCAGCGTTGAAGGGCTACGCGGCGGCTACACCTTC. Translating gives CSVEGLRGGYTF.

The V gene is TRBV20-1, the J gene TRBJ2-1, with TRBD2 matching over 8 bases. The CDR3 covers 15 residues. With V trimmed by 0 bases and J by 5 bases, 6 bases remained unmatched. Per germline, CDR1 DFQATT and CDR2 SNEGSKA (reference sequence). The CDR3 spells CSARDTTGGDNEQFF. CDR3 bases: TGCAGTGCTAGAGATACAACGGGAGGGGACAATGAGCAGTTCTTC.

This clonotype was recorded at least ten times. V usage is TRBV5-1 and J usage is TRBJ1-4; tentative D call: TRBD1 (5 bases). Per germline, CDR1 SGHRS and CDR2 YFSETQ. The CDR3 loop spans 16 amino acids. V was cut by 2 bases and J by 6 bases, with 17 bases left in between. The CDR3: CASSFGTGRTDEKLFF. As DNA, the CDR3 is TGCGCCAGCAGCTTTGGGACCGGGAGGACGGATGAAAAACTGTTTTTT.

Comments on this clonotype: A much larger clone lies a single base off, so this may be a read error. This chain connects TRBV28 to TRBJ1-5; D is possibly TRBD1 (5 bases). Germline loops: CDR1 MDHEN, CDR2 SYDVKM. The CDR3 spans 16 residues. Written as DNA, the CDR3 is TGTGACAGCAGCCCCGGGGGTATGGGAAGCAATCAGCCCCAGCATTTT. Amino acids: CDSSPGGMGSNQPQHF.